The sequence of this T cell receptor (beta chain) was determined in a study of response to subunit inactivated influenza vaccine. TCRdb recomputed calls from the RT-PCR reads with MiXCR, one row per CDR3 protein. The table has about 700,000 distinct CDR3 sequences, approximately 15% seen once; the top ten hold 5.5% to 7%. The germline gives CDR1 MDHEN, CDR2 SYDVKM. Trimming stripped 6 bases from V and 0 bases from J, with 17 bases between. The CDR3 contains 16 residues. This clonotype was seen a few times. The chain carries TRBV28 and TRBJ1-1; the D gene is possibly TRBD1 (5 bases). This clonotype originated in a man aged 50-59 years who received an inactivated influenza vaccine. Sample: PBMCs from blood, taken roughly 15 days before vaccination. The CDR3 DNA reads TGTGCCAGCAGCTTACTTCCGGGACTGTTGAACACTGAAGCTTTCTTT. It encodes CASSLLPGLLNTEAFF.